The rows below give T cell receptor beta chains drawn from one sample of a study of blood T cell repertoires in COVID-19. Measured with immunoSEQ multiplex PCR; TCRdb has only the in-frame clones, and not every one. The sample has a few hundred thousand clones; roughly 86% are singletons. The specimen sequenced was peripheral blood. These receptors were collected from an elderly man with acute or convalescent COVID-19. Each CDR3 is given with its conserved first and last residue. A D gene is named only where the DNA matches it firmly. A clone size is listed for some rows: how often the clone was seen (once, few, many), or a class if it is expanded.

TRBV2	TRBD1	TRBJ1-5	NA	CASSGPARGQGGNQPQHF	TGTGCCAGCAGTGGGCCCGCCAGGGGACAGGGCGGCAATCAGCCCCAGCATTTT
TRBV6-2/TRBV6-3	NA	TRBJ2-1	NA	CASSYTGDSGRIF	TGTGCCAGCAGTTACACGGGGGACAGTGGACGAATCTTC
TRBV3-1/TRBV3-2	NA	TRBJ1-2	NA	CASSQDHGGNYGYTF	TGTGCCAGCAGCCAAGATCATGGCGGGAACTATGGCTACACCTTC
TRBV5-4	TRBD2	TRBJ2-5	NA	CASSKERGLQETQYF	TGTGCCAGCAGCAAAGAGCGGGGGTTACAAGAGACCCAGTACTTC
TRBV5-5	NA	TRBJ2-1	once	CASSLVGGEQFF	TGTGCCAGCAGCTTGGTAGGAGGCGAGCAGTTCTTC
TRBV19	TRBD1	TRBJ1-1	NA	CASSIGGQGATEAFF	TGTGCCAGTAGTATTGGTGGACAGGGGGCTACAGAAGCTTTCTTT
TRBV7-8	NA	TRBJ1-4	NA	CASSPEDQLFF	TGTGCCAGCAGCCCGGAGGACCAACTGTTTTTT
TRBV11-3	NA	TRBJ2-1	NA	CASSLGGTPNNEQFF	TGTGCCAGCAGCTTAGGGGGGACACCGAACAATGAGCAGTTCTTC
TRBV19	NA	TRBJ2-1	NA	CASSMEGGASGAYNEQFF	TGTGCCAGTAGTATGGAAGGGGGTGCGAGCGGAGCCTACAATGAGCAGTTCTTC
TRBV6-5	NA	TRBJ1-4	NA	CASSYLRSPGGKLFF	TGTGCCAGCAGTTACCTCCGTTCGCCTGGCGGAAAACTGTTTTTT
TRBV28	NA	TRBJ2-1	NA	CASRATGKQFF	TGTGCCAGCAGGGCAACAGGGAAGCAGTTCTTC
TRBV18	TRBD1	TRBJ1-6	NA	CASSLRQGGNSPLHF	TGTGCCAGCTCACTTCGACAGGGAGGAAATTCACCCCTCCACTTT
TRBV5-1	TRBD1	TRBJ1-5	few	CASSPDRGRGQPQHF	TGCGCCAGCAGCCCGGACAGGGGTCGGGGTCAGCCCCAGCATTTT
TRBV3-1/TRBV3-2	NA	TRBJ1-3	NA	CASSQGTSHSGNTIYF	TGTGCCAGCAGCCAAGGGACATCACACTCTGGAAACACCATATATTTT
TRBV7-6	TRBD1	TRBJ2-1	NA	CASSLAPPGGTGGNNEQFF	TGTGCCAGCAGCTTAGCCCCGCCCGGGGGGACAGGGGGAAACAATGAGCAGTTCTTC
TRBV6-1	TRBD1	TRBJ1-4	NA	CASSEWGQGGNEKLFF	TGTGCCAGCAGTGAATGGGGACAGGGTGGCAATGAAAAACTGTTTTTT
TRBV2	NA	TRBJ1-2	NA	CASSERRGIVGYTF	TGTGCCAGCAGTGAAAGGCGGGGGATCGTTGGCTACACCTTC
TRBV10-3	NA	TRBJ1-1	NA	CAISESRGGMAFF	TGTGCCATCAGTGAGTCAAGGGGGGGGATGGCTTTCTTT
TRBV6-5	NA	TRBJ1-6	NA	CASSYEQGGNSPLHF	TGTGCCAGCAGTTACGAGCAGGGTGGTAATTCACCCCTCCACTTT
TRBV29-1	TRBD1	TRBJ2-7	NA	CSVDSDRGPYEQYF	TGCAGCGTTGACTCGGACAGGGGGCCCTACGAGCAGTACTTC
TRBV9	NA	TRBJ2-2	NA	CASRAEVGVGGELFF	TGTGCCAGCAGGGCGGAGGTGGGAGTGGGCGGGGAGCTGTTTTTT
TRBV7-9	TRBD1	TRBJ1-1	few	CASSRGGQSNTEAFF	TGTGCCAGCAGCCGGGGGGGACAGTCAAACACTGAAGCTTTCTTT
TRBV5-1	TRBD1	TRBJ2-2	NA	CASSPRTGGVSGELFF	TGCGCCAGCAGCCCCAGGACAGGGGGCGTTTCCGGGGAGCTGTTTTTT
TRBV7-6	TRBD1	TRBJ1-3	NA	CASSLRESGTGTSSGNTIYF	TGTGCCAGCAGCTTGCGGGAATCCGGGACAGGGACCTCCTCTGGAAACACCATATATTTT
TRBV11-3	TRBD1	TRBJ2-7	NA	CASSFGQGTSSYEQYF	TGTGCCAGCAGCTTCGGACAGGGGACCTCCTCCTACGAGCAGTACTTC
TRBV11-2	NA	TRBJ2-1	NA	CASSLMGRNNEQFF	TGTGCCAGCAGCTTAATGGGGAGGAACAATGAGCAGTTCTTC
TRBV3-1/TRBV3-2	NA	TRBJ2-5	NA	CASSQSSEETQYF	TGTGCCAGCAGCCAATCTAGCGAAGAGACCCAGTACTTC
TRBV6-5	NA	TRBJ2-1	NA	CASSYSPDSAYNEQFF	TGTGCCAGCAGTTACTCCCCGGACAGCGCCTACAATGAGCAGTTCTTC
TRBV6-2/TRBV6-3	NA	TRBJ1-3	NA	CASSREAAGNTIYF	TGTGCCAGCAGTCGAGAGGCCGCTGGAAACACCATATATTTT
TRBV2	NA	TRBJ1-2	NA	CASKGIDRRYGYTF	TGTGCCAGCAAGGGAATCGACAGGCGCTATGGCTACACCTTC
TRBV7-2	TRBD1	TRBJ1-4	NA	CASSPGTGRATNEKLFF	TGTGCCAGCAGCCCCGGGACAGGTAGAGCAACTAATGAAAAACTGTTTTTT
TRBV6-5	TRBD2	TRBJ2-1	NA	CASSYLTSGVYNEQFF	TGTGCCAGCAGTTACCTTACTAGCGGGGTCTACAATGAGCAGTTCTTC
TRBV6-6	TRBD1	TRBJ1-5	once	CASSTHREGAGQPQHF	TGTGCCAGCAGTACCCATCGGGAGGGGGCGGGACAGCCCCAGCATTTT
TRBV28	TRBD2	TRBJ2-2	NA	CASNHGRASGELFF	TGTGCCAGCAATCACGGGAGGGCCTCCGGGGAGCTGTTTTTT
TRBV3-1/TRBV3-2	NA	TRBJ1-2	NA	CASSQGQVGSYGYTF	TGTGCCAGCAGCCAGGGGCAGGTTGGAAGCTATGGCTACACCTTC
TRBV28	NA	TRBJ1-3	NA	CASSSPSSGNTIYF	TGTGCCAGCAGTTCCCCGAGCTCTGGAAACACCATATATTTT
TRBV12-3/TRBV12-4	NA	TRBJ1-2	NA	CASSLGRGYTF	TGTGCCAGCAGTTTAGGGAGAGGCTACACCTTC
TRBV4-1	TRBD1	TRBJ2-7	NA	CASSLSDRGYEQYF	TGCGCCAGCAGCCTTTCGGACAGGGGCTACGAGCAGTACTTC
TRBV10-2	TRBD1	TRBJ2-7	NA	CASTGTGVSYEQYF	TGCGCCAGCACCGGGACAGGAGTCTCCTACGAGCAGTACTTC
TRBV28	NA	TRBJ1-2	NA	CASSWGRGYTF	TGTGCCAGCAGTTGGGGCAGGGGCTACACCTTC
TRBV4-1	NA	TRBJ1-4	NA	CASSRQGKEKLFF	TGCGCCAGCAGCCGGCAGGGCAAAGAAAAACTGTTTTTT
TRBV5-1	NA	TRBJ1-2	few	CASSLVAGTNYGYTF	TGCGCCAGCAGCTTGGTGGCAGGGACTAACTATGGCTACACCTTC
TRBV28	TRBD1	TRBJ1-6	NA	CASTPQDRSSSPLHF	TGTGCCAGCACCCCTCAGGACAGGAGTAGCTCACCCCTCCACTTT
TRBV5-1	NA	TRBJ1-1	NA	CASSARVGATEAFF	TGCGCCAGCAGCGCCAGGGTAGGGGCCACTGAAGCTTTCTTT
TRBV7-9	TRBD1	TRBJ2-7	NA	CASSDRGVHEQYF	TGTGCCAGCAGTGACAGGGGGGTCCACGAGCAGTACTTC
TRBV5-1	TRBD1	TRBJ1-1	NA	CASSMGQLIGNTEAFF	TGCGCCAGCAGCATGGGACAGCTAATCGGTAACACTGAAGCTTTCTTT
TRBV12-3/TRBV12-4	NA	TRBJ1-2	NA	CASSSGYGYTF	TGTGCCAGCAGTTCCGGGTACGGCTACACCTTC
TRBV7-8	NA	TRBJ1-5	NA	CASSPQNRYSNQPQHF	TGTGCCAGCAGCCCTCAGAACAGGTATAGCAATCAGCCCCAGCATTTT
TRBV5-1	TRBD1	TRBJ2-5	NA	CASSVQGAGETQYF	TGCGCCAGCAGCGTACAGGGGGCGGGGGAGACCCAGTACTTC
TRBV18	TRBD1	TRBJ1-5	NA	CASSKTGGLSSNRAQPQHF	TGTGCCAGCTCAAAGACAGGGGGCTTATCGTCAAATCGGGCCCAGCCCCAGCATTTT
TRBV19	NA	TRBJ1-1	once	CASSLSDRNTEAFF	TGTGCCAGTAGTCTTTCCGACAGGAACACTGAAGCTTTCTTT
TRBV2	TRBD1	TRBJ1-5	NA	CASSGDRGSQPQHF	TGTGCCAGCAGTGGGGACAGGGGATCTCAGCCCCAGCATTTT
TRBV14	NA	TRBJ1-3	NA	CASSPTESGNTIYF	TGTGCCAGCTCCCCTACAGAGTCTGGAAACACCATATATTTT
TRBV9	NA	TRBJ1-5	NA	CASSPSTELNQPQHF	TGTGCCAGCAGCCCGTCTACTGAATTAAATCAGCCCCAGCATTTT
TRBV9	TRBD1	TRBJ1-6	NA	CASSDRGLGRWDSPLHF	TGTGCCAGCAGCGACAGGGGTCTGGGCCGTTGGGATTCACCCCTCCACTTT